Reported below is one TCR beta chain. Sequencing used immunoSEQ multiplex PCR; TCRdb keeps in-frame clones, though not all of them. The sample holds approximately 110,000 clones, 70% to 85% seen once. The data derive from a study of T cell responses to AZD1222 COVID-19 vaccine. CDR1 and CDR2 from the germline V gene are MNHEY and SMNVEV (reference sequence). V was cut by 10 bases and J by 6 bases, with 15 bases left in between. The CDR3 is made up of 12 amino acids. Sequences were derived from peripheral blood, sampled on day 0 of AZD1222 vaccination. This TCR was recovered from an adult in good health. The chain joins TRBV27 to TRBJ1-1; no clear D. The CDR3 is CATRRAGAEAFF. The CDR3 coding sequence is TGTGCCACCCGGCGGGCCGGGGCTGAAGCTTTCTTT.